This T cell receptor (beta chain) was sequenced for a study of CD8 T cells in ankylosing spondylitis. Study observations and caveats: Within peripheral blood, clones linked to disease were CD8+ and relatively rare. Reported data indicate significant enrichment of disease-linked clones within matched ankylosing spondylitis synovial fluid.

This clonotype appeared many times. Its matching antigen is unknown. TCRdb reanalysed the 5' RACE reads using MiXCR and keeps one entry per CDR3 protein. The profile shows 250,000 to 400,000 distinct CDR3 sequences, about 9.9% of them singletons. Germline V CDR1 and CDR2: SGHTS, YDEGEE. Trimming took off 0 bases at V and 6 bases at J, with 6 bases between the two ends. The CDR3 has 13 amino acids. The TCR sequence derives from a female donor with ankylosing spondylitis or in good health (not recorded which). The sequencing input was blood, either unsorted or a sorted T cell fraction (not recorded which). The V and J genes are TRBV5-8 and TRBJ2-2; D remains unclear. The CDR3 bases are TGTGCCAGCAGCTTGGTAGTCCCCGGGGAGCTGTTTTTT. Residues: CASSLVVPGELFF.